This T cell receptor beta chain is drawn from a study of vaccination and CD4 T cells after COVID-19. Study-level information: Six men and four women formed the convalescents, two being Hispanic. Blood was drawn a median 72 days post second dose, range 14 to 241.

Sequence data for DNA of cultured CD4+ T cells were generated by the Oncomine TCR Beta short-read assay. TCRdb reprocessed the PCR reads via MiXCR and lists one record per CDR3 protein. The sample shows approximately 21,000 distinct CDR3 sequences, approximately 50% of them seen only once. Comment on this clonotype: Its antigen is currently unknown.

Treatment indicated: roughly nine-day PBMC culture with coronavirus spike peptide pools or control peptides (ViraFEST assay). In the ViraFEST assay, peptide-pool expansion preceded TCR sequencing of expanded clonotypes. The germline gives CDR1 MDHEN, CDR2 SYDVKM. Trimming removed 1 base from V and 5 bases from J, with 14 bases in between. There are 15 residues in the CDR3. What was sequenced was CD4+ T cells from blood, cultured in vitro. This clonotype was obtained from a human donor who had recovered from COVID-19. The chain combines TRBV28 with TRBJ1-2; possible D gene TRBD1, 6 bases. CDR3 sequence: CASSLLEGRGYGYTF. CDR3 nucleotide sequence: TGTGCCAGCAGTTTATTGGAGGGCAGGGGTTATGGCTACACCTTC.